The 23 T cell receptor beta chains reported below all come from one sample, sequenced in a study of T cells in Graves' hyperthyroidism and ophthalmopathy. RNA transcripts yielded amplified TCR beta CDR3 regions. HTBI primers were the set used in a first-round RT-PCR of the TCR CDR3. TCRdb itself ran the multiplex PCR reads through MiXCR, one entry per CDR3 protein. The sample holds over 120,000 distinct CDR3 sequences, roughly a fifth seen once. The sequencing input was blood. These receptors came from a woman aged 50 to 65 with Graves' hyperthyroidism that later progressed to Graves' ophthalmopathy.

In DNA form, the CDR3 reads TGCGCCAGCAGCCAAGTCGAGTCTGGCTCTGGGGCCAACGTCCTGACTTTC. Translating it yields CASSQVESGSGANVLTF. This chain joins TRBV4-1 and TRBJ2-6; D is undetermined. The V end was cut by 1 base, the J end by 0 bases, with 10 bases between. CDR1 MGHRA and CDR2 YSYEKL come from the germline V gene. The CDR3 is 17 residues long.

This clonotype appeared many times. V gene TRBV10-3 combines with J gene TRBJ2-7; 12 bases match TRBD2. This CDR3 has 14 amino acids. V shed 11 bases, J shed 7 bases, and the junction held 12 bases outside the gene matches. Germline assignment: CDR1 ENHRY and CDR2 SYGVKD. CDR3 amino acids: CAVGWTSGMGEQYF. For the CDR3, the DNA is TGTGCCGTAGGGTGGACTAGCGGGATGGGAGAGCAGTACTTC.

This chain uses TRBV9 with TRBJ1-5; D is ambiguous. Per germline, CDR1 SGDLS and CDR2 YYNGEE. The CDR3 runs 15 residues. V lost 3 bases, J lost 5 bases, and 15 bases lay in between. The CDR3 nucleotides are TGTGCCAGCAGCGCCGGAGGAGCTAAGGATCAGCCCCAGCATTTT. Translation: CASSAGGAKDQPQHF.

This clonotype has ten or more counts. This chain's CDR3 is CAWSTTGLAEAFF. The CDR3, as DNA: TGTGCCTGGAGTACGACAGGGTTGGCTGAAGCTTTCTTT. The V and J genes are TRBV30 and TRBJ1-1; 7 bases fit TRBD1. Germline V CDR1 and CDR2: GTSNPN, SVGIG (reference sequence). CDR3 length: 13 residues. J gave up 6 bases and V 2 bases, and 6 bases lay outside the gene matches.

In its sample, this clonotype was seen many times. The rearrangement links TRBV10-1 to TRBJ2-3; 11 bases fit TRBD2. The trim removed 5 bases at V and 3 bases at J, leaving 4 bases unmatched. The V gene's germline CDR1 is WNHNN and CDR2 SYGVQD (reference sequence). The CDR3 totals 15 residues. This chain's CDR3 is CASSFTSGSTDTQYF. The CDR3 bases are TGCGCCAGCAGTTTTACTAGCGGGAGTACAGATACGCAGTATTTT.

In this sample, this clonotype turned up many times. This chain uses TRBV19 with TRBJ1-1; TRBD1 is a possible D gene (5 bases). Germline values: CDR1 LNHDA, CDR2 SQIVND (reference sequence). V was clipped by 7 bases and J by 8 bases, with 20 bases between them. The CDR3 consists of 14 residues. Here the CDR3 reads CASKLRGGAPEAFF. CDR3 sequence (DNA): TGTGCCAGTAAACTTCGTGGAGGGGCGCCAGAAGCTTTCTTT.

This clonotype was counted a few times. The genes are TRBV7-2 and TRBJ2-5, with a possible D match to TRBD1 (5 bases). V was pared by 2 bases and J by 3 bases, with 7 bases between. The CDR3 covers 13 residues. Germline loops: CDR1 SGHTA, CDR2 FQGNSA. CDR3 DNA: TGTGCCAGCAGCTTATCCAGGGAAGAGACCCAGTACTTC. Translated, it gives CASSLSREETQYF.

This chain uses TRBV18 with TRBJ2-3; 8 bases map to TRBD2. Germline values: CDR1 KGHSH, CDR2 LQKENI. Trimming cost V 0 bases and J 3 bases; bases outside gene matches: 5. The CDR3 runs to 16 residues. The CDR3 region has the DNA TGTGCCAGCTCACCACCGGCGGGAGGTCTTACAGATACGCAGTATTTT. This encodes CASSPPAGGLTDTQYF.

This clonotype came up many times. This chain uses TRBV12-3 or TRBV12-4 with TRBJ2-1, with 13 bases matching TRBD2. The CDR3 is 18 residues long. With 3 bases clipped from V and 8 bases from J, the junction kept 13 bases outside the gene matches. The CDR3 is CASSFPSSGLAGADEQFF. The CDR3 coding sequence is TGTGCCAGCAGTTTCCCTTCATCCGGACTAGCGGGAGCGGATGAGCAGTTCTTC.

As concerns this clonotype: A single base separates this from a much larger clone, so it may be a read error. The V and J genes are TRBV3-1 and TRBJ1-1, with D possibly TRBD1 on 5 matching bases. Trimming stripped 10 bases from V and 11 bases from J, with 23 bases between. The CDR3 is 13 residues long. The germline gives CDR1 LGHDT, CDR2 YNNKEL (reference sequence). The CDR3 bases are TGTGCCAACAGTCCTTTGAAGGGGAAGATGGCTTTCTTT. Translation: CANSPLKGKMAFF.

In its sample, this clonotype was seen many times. The chain links TRBV20-1 to TRBJ2-1, with TRBD2 matching 8 bases. Germline trimming cut 6 bases from V and 3 bases from J; bases unmatched to any gene: 10. The CDR3 runs to 15 residues. Per germline, CDR1 DFQATT and CDR2 SNEGSKA (reference sequence). The chain's CDR3 is CSAHHSSGSYNEQFF. The CDR3 region has the DNA TGCAGTGCCCACCATTCAAGCGGGAGCTACAATGAGCAGTTCTTC.

The J gene is TRBJ2-5, the V gene TRBV27; the match to TRBD2 covers 10 bases. J was trimmed by 2 bases and V by 3 bases; bases with no gene match: 3. CDR1 is MNHEY, CDR2 SMNVEV, per germline (reference sequence). The CDR3 sequence is 15 residues long. CDR3: CASSFGTSVQETQYF. The CDR3 DNA reads TGTGCCAGCAGTTTCGGGACTAGCGTACAAGAGACCCAGTACTTC.

In this sample, this clonotype turned up many times. V is TRBV28 and J is TRBJ2-1, with TRBD1 matching over 11 bases. The J segment lost 10 bases and the V segment lost 3 bases, leaving 8 bases of the junction unmatched. This CDR3 has 15 amino acids. Germline CDR1 is MDHEN and CDR2 is SYDVKM. CDR3 residues: CASSFSGQGALEQFF. In nucleotides, the CDR3 is TGTGCCAGCAGTTTTAGTGGACAGGGGGCCTTGGAGCAGTTCTTC. Looking up the rest from reference TRBV28 and TRBJ2-1 gives the full variable domain: DVKVTQSSRYLVKRTGEKVFLECVQDMDHENMFWYRQDPGLGLRLIYFSYDVKMKEKGDIPEGYSVSREKKERFSLILESASTNQTSMYLCASSFSGQGALEQFFGPGTRLTVL.

In this sample, this clonotype turned up many times. V gene TRBV18 combines with J gene TRBJ2-7; 11 bases line up with TRBD2. The V and J ends lost 2 bases and 5 bases, in that order; junction bases with no gene match: 5. The germline gives CDR1 KGHSH, CDR2 LQKENI. This CDR3 has 15 residues. The CDR3 reads CASSPTSGRGNEQYF. In DNA, the CDR3 is TGTGCCAGCTCACCAACTAGCGGGAGAGGTAACGAGCAGTACTTC.

The table lists this clonotype with a few counts. The chain is built from TRBV7-9 and TRBJ1-6; D possibly corresponds to TRBD1 (5 bases). Deletions cut 2 bases from V and 7 bases from J, with 12 bases between. CDR3 size: 15 residues. Germline V gene data show CDR1 as SEHNR and CDR2 as FQNEAQ (reference sequence). The CDR3 here is CASSLKGSENSPLHF. In nucleotides, the CDR3 is TGTGCCAGCAGCTTAAAGGGGTCTGAGAATTCACCCCTCCACTTT.

This clonotype was found many times. The chain combines TRBV5-1 with TRBJ2-7; no clear D gene. CDR1 and CDR2 (germline): SGHRS, YFSETQ. V dropped 4 bases and J dropped 6 bases, with 17 bases sitting between them. This CDR3 spans 14 amino acids. Written as DNA, the CDR3 is TGCGCCAGCAGCCTCACCGTTTTCCGAGGCGAGCAGTACTTC. Residues: CASSLTVFRGEQYF.

In its sample, this clonotype was seen a few times. The chain combines TRBV19 with TRBJ1-1; no clear D gene. Per germline, CDR1 LNHDA and CDR2 SQIVND (reference sequence). The germline V and J ends were trimmed by 6 bases and 3 bases, with 8 bases remaining between them. CDR3 length equals 12 residues. The CDR3: CASRRYHTEAFF. CDR3 DNA: TGTGCCAGTAGACGATACCACACTGAAGCTTTCTTT.

This chain links TRBV6-1 with TRBJ2-1, with 11 positions matching TRBD2. This CDR3 contains 16 residues. Per the germline V gene, CDR1 is MNHNS and CDR2 is SASEGT. V lost 3 bases and J lost 4; bases outside the gene matches: 5. In nucleotides, the CDR3 is TGTGCCAGCAGTGACCAGACTAGCGGGGCTTACAATGAGCAGTTCTTC. Its protein is CASSDQTSGAYNEQFF.

This clonotype was detected many times. The chain uses TRBV27 and TRBJ2-1, with 7 positions matching TRBD2. Losses at the gene ends were 7 bases for V and 4 bases for J; bases not matched to a gene: 16. Germline V gives CDR1 MNHEY, CDR2 SMNVEV (reference sequence). The CDR3 has 17 residues. CDR3 DNA sequence: TGTGCCAGCAAAGGTTGGGGCGGGAGTAGGGATTACAATGAGCAGTTCTTC. Protein product: CASKGWGGSRDYNEQFF.

Many counts were recorded for this clonotype. This chain links TRBV19 with TRBJ2-4, with D possibly being TRBD1 (5 bases). Deletions cut 10 bases from V and 1 base from J, with 17 bases between. The CDR3 has 15 residues. Germline lookup yields CDR1 LNHDA and CDR2 SQIVND (reference sequence). The CDR3 region is CATLDTKGAKNIQYF. The CDR3 region has the DNA TGTGCCACCTTGGACACCAAGGGGGCCAAAAACATTCAGTACTTC. The full variable domain, in which reference TRBV19 and TRBJ2-4 provide the parts outside the CDR3, is DGGITQSPKYLFRKEGQNVTLSCEQNLNHDAMYWYRQDPGQGLRLIYYSQIVNDFQKGDIAEGYSVSREKKESFPLTVTSAQKNPTAFYLCATLDTKGAKNIQYFGAGTRLSVL.

The table lists this clonotype with many counts. The CDR3 DNA is TGTGCCAGCAGTTACGCCGACTCCCAAGAGACCCAGTACTTC. The encoded protein is CASSYADSQETQYF. J is TRBJ2-5 and V is TRBV6-5; D is unresolved. The V and J ends lost 2 bases and 1 base respectively, with 8 bases between them. Looked up from germline, CDR1 is MNHEY and CDR2 is SVGAGI. The CDR3 is 14 amino acids.

At least ten counts were recorded for this clonotype. The V call is TRBV12-3 or TRBV12-4, the J call TRBJ1-4; tentatively, D is TRBD1 (5 bases). CDR3 size: 15 residues. Between the trimmed V and J ends, which lost 5 bases and 0 bases, there was a span of 10 bases. The CDR3 nucleotides are TGTGCCAGCAGTATTACAGGAGCAACTAATGAAAAACTGTTTTTT. This translates into CASSITGATNEKLFF.

This clonotype has only a few counts. The chain joins TRBV4-1 to TRBJ2-7, with no clear D. Germline assignment: CDR1 MGHRA and CDR2 YSYEKL. The CDR3 length is 12 residues. Trimming shortened V by 5 bases and J by 2 bases, and 7 bases separated the two germline ends. The CDR3 DNA follows: TGCGCCAGCAGCTCCGACCCCTACGAGCAGTACTTC. Protein product: CASSSDPYEQYF.